This T cell receptor beta chain was sequenced during a study of control samples from healthy donors and cancer patients. The data were produced by immunoSEQ multiplex PCR, yet TCRdb's version contains in-frame clones alone and is incomplete. The table lists around 190,000 clones, with around 2% in the top ten. CDR3 size: 16 residues. V was trimmed by 6 bases and J by 0 bases, leaving 17 bases between them. Germline V gives CDR1 MDHEN, CDR2 SYDVKM. The source of this sequence is a woman aged 30 to 39 in good health. The chain combines TRBV28 with TRBJ1-1; D not certain. The sequenced sample was blood. This chain's CDR3 is CASRPARPGMNTEAFF. CDR3 DNA: TGTGCCAGCAGGCCCGCCCGCCCTGGGATGAACACTGAAGCTTTCTTT. Together with reference TRBV28 and TRBJ1-1, the CDR3 gives the full variable domain: DVKVTQSSRYLVKRTGEKVFLECVQDMDHENMFWYRQDPGLGLRLIYFSYDVKMKEKGDIPEGYSVSREKKERFSLILESASTNQTSMYLCASRPARPGMNTEAFFGQGTRLTVV.